The T cell receptor (beta chain) under discussion was sequenced for a study of shared clonotypes between healthy human individuals. The CDR3 extends over 13 amino acids. Germline CDR1 is MNHNS and CDR2 is SASEGT. With 2 bases removed from V and 6 bases from J, the gap between germline ends came to 10 bases. To note about this clone: Its target is unknown.

Recent acute infections and vaccinations were absent in the healthy HIV-negative adult donors. Only Caucasian adults living in Nashville, Tennessee made up the donor group. The study's findings and limits: Non-shared clonotypes had lower generation probabilities than clonotypes shared by all four sorted-subset donors. On the whole, naive subsets had larger estimated richness than memory subsets had.

Measured with immunoSEQ multiplex PCR; TCRdb has only the in-frame clones, and not every one. Of over a million clones in the sample, about 75% were seen once. Sequenced input: memory CD4+ T cells sorted from blood. The subset: CD45RA-negative fraction. The V call is TRBV6-1, the J call TRBJ1-1; D not certain. The sequence came from a man younger than 35 in good health. CDR3 residues: CASSEWVYSEAFF. The CDR3 coding sequence is TGTGCCAGCAGTGAATGGGTTTATTCTGAAGCTTTCTTT.